This entry lists 12 T cell receptor beta chains sequenced from one sample in a study of cytomegalovirus exposure and HLA in healthy donors. PCR used 60 Vbeta primers and 13 Jbeta primers. Clones were read by immunoSEQ multiplex PCR, and TCRdb kept only the in-frame ones, dropping some. In the table there are some 90,000 clones, 80% of which are singletons. The sequenced material came from PBMCs. These receptors all stem from a man aged 45-65 years in good health and CMV-seropositive.

A note on this clone: One end of the junction is discordant with germline, which a read error may explain. The chain couples TRBV7-9 to TRBJ2-5; 9 bases match TRBD1. CDR3 length: 16 residues. Germline V gives CDR1 SEHNR, CDR2 FQNEAQ (reference sequence). CDR3 in amino acids: CSSSSHDRGIEETQYF. Written as DNA, the CDR3 is TGTTCCAGCAGCTCCCACGACAGGGGGATTGAAGAGACCCAGTACTTC.

The gene calls are TRBV4-2 and TRBJ1-1; weak D call: TRBD1 (6 bases). The CDR3 has 13 amino acids. CDR1 and CDR2 from the germline V gene are LGHNA and YNFKEQ. V lost 1 base and J lost 5, with 8 bases in between. CDR3 coding DNA: TGTGCCAGCAGCCAAGCGAGGGGGACTGAAGCTTTCTTT. It yields the protein CASSQARGTEAFF.

This clone was observed a handful of times. A far larger clone differs by one base, so this is likely a read error. The sample carries other DNA sequences with the same CDR3. The chain employs TRBV7-8 and TRBJ2-3, with 8 nucleotides matching TRBD2. The CDR3 is 16 amino acids. The germline gives CDR1 SGHVS, CDR2 FQNEAQ. The CDR3 DNA reads TGTGCCAGTAGCTTAGGAGGTAGCGGGACGGCAGATACGCAGTATTTT. It translates to CASSLGGSGTADTQYF.

In this sample, this clone turned up a few times. The V gene is TRBV6-6, the J gene TRBJ2-2; weak D call: TRBD1 (5 bases). CDR1 is MNHNY and CDR2 is SVGAGI in the germline V gene (reference sequence). This CDR3 is built from 15 residues. Trimming removed 2 bases from V and 3 bases from J, with 10 bases in between. The CDR3 is CASSYRGLYTGELFF. CDR3 nucleotides: TGTGCCAGCAGTTACAGGGGATTGTACACCGGGGAGCTGTTTTTT.

The chain joins TRBV5-4 to TRBJ1-1, with a possible D match to TRBD1 (5 bases). Trimming stripped 3 bases from V and 5 bases from J, with 23 bases between. CDR3 length: 17 amino acids. Germline V gene lookup returns CDR1 SGHNT and CDR2 YYREEE (reference sequence). CDR3 sequence reads: CASSSGGSIREKTEAFF. CDR3 nucleotide sequence: TGTGCCAGCAGCTCGGGAGGTTCTATCAGGGAAAAGACTGAAGCTTTCTTT.

This clone has a handful of counts. The chain employs TRBV21-1 and TRBJ1-1. TRBV21-1 is a recognized pseudogene. The CDR3 length is 16 residues. The CDR3 loop reads CASSHPRVAPNTEAFF. The CDR3 nucleotides read TGTGCCAGCAGCCACCCGCGGGTCGCCCCGAACACTGAAGCTTTCTTT.

The V and J genes are TRBV10-2 and TRBJ1-2; possibly TRBD1 for D (5 bases). The CDR3 extends over 14 amino acids. Germline CDR1 reads WSHSY; CDR2 reads SAAADI. Trimming left V 2 bases short and J 3 bases short, with 10 bases between. In nucleotides, the CDR3 is TGCGCCAGCAGTGAGAATTTACAGGACTATGGCTACACCTTC. The encoded protein is CASSENLQDYGYTF.

The J gene is TRBJ2-1, the V gene TRBV6-1; D remains unclear. CDR1 is MNHNS, CDR2 SASEGT, per germline. The CDR3 covers 12 residues. With 5 bases removed from V and 6 bases from J, the gap between germline ends came to 8 bases. CDR3: CASSLSSNEQFF. The CDR3 region has the DNA TGTGCCAGCAGTCTCTCTTCCAATGAGCAGTTCTTC.

The chain links TRBV7-9 to TRBJ2-5; TRBD1 might be the D (6 bases). Near its end, the DNA agrees better with TRBJ2-7, so the J call may be wrong. The germline CDR1 and CDR2 sequences are SEHNR and FQNEAQ (reference sequence). This CDR3 contains 17 residues. CDR3 nucleotides: TGTGCCAGCAGCGCACAACGGCCAGGGGAGAGCTCCTACGAGCAGTACTTC. This sequence encodes CASSAQRPGESSYEQYF.

The chain combines TRBV30 with TRBJ2-1; 8 bases agree with TRBD1. V lost 2 bases and J lost 8; bases outside the gene matches: 5. CDR1 GTSNPN and CDR2 SVGIG come from the germline V gene (reference sequence). This CDR3 is 13 amino acids long. In DNA, the CDR3 is TGTGCCTGGAGTACCGACAGGGGCCATGAGCAGTTCTTC. This codes for CAWSTDRGHEQFF.

This clone was seen just once. The chain combines TRBV27 with TRBJ1-1, with unresolved D. Germline CDR1 reads MNHEY; CDR2 reads SMNVEV (reference sequence). The length of the CDR3 is 14 residues. V gave up 7 bases and J gave up 3 bases, with 15 bases separating them. As DNA, the CDR3 is TGTGCCAGCACCTCTCTTGGGAGGTACACTGAAGCTTTCTTT. It translates to CASTSLGRYTEAFF.

This chain connects TRBV5-1 to TRBJ2-7, with D possibly being TRBD2 (6 bases). Germline assignment: CDR1 SGHRS and CDR2 YFSETQ. The CDR3 runs to 13 residues. Trimming took 0 bases from V and 7 from J, leaving 11 bases between them. CDR3 region: CASSLAVGREQYF. The CDR3 DNA sequence: TGCGCCAGCAGCTTGGCCGTCGGGAGAGAGCAGTACTTC.